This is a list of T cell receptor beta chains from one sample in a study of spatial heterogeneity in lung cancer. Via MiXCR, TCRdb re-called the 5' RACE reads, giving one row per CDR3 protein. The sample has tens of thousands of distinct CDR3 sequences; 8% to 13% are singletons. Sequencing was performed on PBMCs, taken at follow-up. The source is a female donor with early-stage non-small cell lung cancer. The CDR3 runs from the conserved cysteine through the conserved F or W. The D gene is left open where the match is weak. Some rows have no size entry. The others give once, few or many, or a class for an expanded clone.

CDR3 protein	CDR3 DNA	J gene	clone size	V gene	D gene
CASSLDSYNSPLHF	TGCGCCAGCAGCTTGGACAGCTATAATTCACCCCTCCACTTT	TRBJ1-6	many	TRBV5-1	.
CASSYTGPQETQYF	TGTGCCAGCAGTTACACGGGACCTCAAGAGACCCAGTACTTC	TRBJ2-5	.	TRBV6-5	.
CASSLGTPRTQYF	TGTGCCAGCAGCTTAGGGACGCCCCGTACGCAGTACTTC	TRBJ2-7	few	TRBV7-2	.
CASRSRQGGTGELFF	TGTGCCAGCAGGTCCCGACAGGGGGGCACCGGGGAGCTGTTTTTT	TRBJ2-2	few	TRBV7-9	TRBD1
CASSLSGAAQDTQYF	TGTGCCAGCAGCCTCTCGGGGGCTGCCCAAGATACGCAGTATTTT	TRBJ2-3	many	TRBV7-2	.
CASSAGALPGYEQFF	TGTGCCAGCAGTGCAGGCGCTCTTCCCGGGTATGAGCAGTTCTTC	TRBJ2-1	many	TRBV6-4	.
CASSVSPLGANDYGYTF	TGTGCCAGCAGCGTATCCCCATTGGGGGCAAACGACTATGGCTACACCTTC	TRBJ1-2	.	TRBV9	.
CATSRDKIAGVRDTQYF	TGTGCCACCAGCAGAGATAAGATAGCGGGGGTGAGAGATACGCAGTATTTT	TRBJ2-3	.	TRBV15	TRBD2
CASSWGIFSGNTIYF	TGTGCCTCCTCATGGGGAATCTTCTCTGGAAACACCATATATTTT	TRBJ1-3	many	TRBV2	.
CASSLPRTGAGNSPLHF	TGTGCCAGCAGTTTACCTAGGACAGGGGCGGGGAATTCACCCCTCCACTTT	TRBJ1-6	many	TRBV28	TRBD1
CASSLAIGGRDTQYF	TGTGCCAGCAGCTTAGCTATAGGAGGGCGAGATACGCAGTATTTT	TRBJ2-3	many	TRBV7-2	.
CASSPGGAEAFF	TGTGCCAGCAGCCCGGGGGGCGCCGAAGCTTTCTTT	TRBJ1-1	few	TRBV13	.
CASSFLAKYEQYF	TGTGCCAGCAGTTTTCTAGCGAAATACGAGCAGTACTTC	TRBJ2-7	many	TRBV12-3/TRBV12-4	.
CASSGQSRGADTQYF	TGTGCCAGCAGTGGACAGTCCAGGGGTGCAGATACGCAGTATTTT	TRBJ2-3	few	TRBV28	.
CSARGGNSPLHF	TGCAGTGCTAGGGGGGGTAATTCACCCCTCCACTTT	TRBJ1-6	few	TRBV20-1	.
CASSEGSGVSYEQYF	TGTGCCAGCAGCGAGGGGTCAGGGGTGTCCTACGAGCAGTACTTC	TRBJ2-7	medium-sized	TRBV9	.
CASCPQGAHTEAFF	TGTGCCAGTTGTCCCCAGGGGGCCCACACTGAAGCTTTCTTT	TRBJ1-1	few	TRBV19	TRBD1
CASSYASGLVNPEAFF	TGTGCCAGCAGTTATGCCTCGGGGTTGGTGAACCCTGAAGCTTTCTTT	TRBJ1-1	.	TRBV12-3/TRBV12-4	.
CATSRLKTGKQETQYF	TGTGCCACCAGCAGGCTCAAGACAGGGAAACAAGAGACCCAGTACTTC	TRBJ2-5	.	TRBV15	TRBD1
CSVVGLAGTEAFF	TGCAGCGTTGTGGGTCTGGCGGGCACTGAAGCTTTCTTT	TRBJ1-1	many	TRBV29-1	.
CASSPGLAAYEQYF	TGTGCCAGCAGCCCGGGACTAGCGGCCTACGAGCAGTACTTC	TRBJ2-7	.	TRBV5-4	TRBD2
CSARDLSGGQSPLHF	TGCAGTGCTAGAGATTTGAGTGGGGGTCAGTCACCCCTCCACTTT	TRBJ1-6	many	TRBV20-1	.
CASSVAGGPTGELFF	TGTGCCAGCAGCGTAGCGGGGGGACCCACCGGGGAGCTGTTTTTT	TRBJ2-2	many	TRBV7-9	TRBD2
CASSLSGSNQPQHF	TGCGCCAGCAGCTTGTCGGGTAGCAATCAGCCCCAGCATTTT	TRBJ1-5	few	TRBV5-1	.
CASSPLRGSNTEAFF	TGCGCCAGCAGCCCCCTCAGGGGAAGCAACACTGAAGCTTTCTTT	TRBJ1-1	.	TRBV5-1	.
CASSPLAESTADTQYF	TGTGCCAGCAGCCCGCTGGCCGAAAGTACAGCAGATACGCAGTATTTT	TRBJ2-3	few	TRBV7-3	.
CATSRGPDTQYF	TGTGCCACCAGCCGGGGCCCAGATACGCAGTATTTT	TRBJ2-3	few	TRBV24-1	.
CSAPALWEETQYF	TGCAGTGCCCCCGCCTTATGGGAAGAGACCCAGTACTTC	TRBJ2-5	.	TRBV20-1	.
CSVGTSGGPRYSYNEQFF	TGCAGCGTCGGGACTAGCGGGGGGCCCAGATACTCCTACAATGAGCAGTTCTTC	TRBJ2-1	many	TRBV29-1	TRBD2
CASSHAGNTEAFF	TGTGCCAGCAGCCATGCGGGGAACACTGAAGCTTTCTTT	TRBJ1-1	medium-sized	TRBV11-2	.
CSARGGGSRYGYTF	TGCAGTGCTAGAGGTGGGGGCTCCCGATATGGCTACACCTTC	TRBJ1-2	.	TRBV20-1	.
CASSLGTRYGYTF	TGTGCCAGCAGTTTAGGGACACGCTATGGCTACACCTTC	TRBJ1-2	many	TRBV28	.
CASSYGTAKNIQYF	TGTGCCAGCAGTTACGGGACAGCCAAAAACATTCAGTACTTC	TRBJ2-4	few	TRBV6-2/TRBV6-3	.
CASSGDNQETQYF	TGTGCCAGTAGTGGGGACAACCAAGAGACCCAGTACTTC	TRBJ2-5	many	TRBV19	.
CASSHKYNEQFF	TGTGCCAGCAGCCACAAGTACAATGAGCAGTTCTTC	TRBJ2-1	many	TRBV11-2	.
CASSLGRLRRNTEAFF	TGTGCCAGCAGCTTAGGACGCTTGAGACGAAACACTGAAGCTTTCTTT	TRBJ1-1	many	TRBV7-6	.
CASSLRTTSNQPQHF	TGCGCCAGCAGTCTCCGGACAACTAGCAATCAGCCCCAGCATTTT	TRBJ1-5	few	TRBV23-1	.
CASRDTTFDSNQPQHF	TGTGCCAGCAGGGATACTACTTTCGATAGCAATCAGCCCCAGCATTTT	TRBJ1-5	few	TRBV6-2/TRBV6-3	.
CASRAWDRGDETQYF	TGTGCCAGCAGGGCCTGGGACAGGGGTGATGAGACCCAGTACTTC	TRBJ2-5	.	TRBV28	TRBD1
CASSFEGSPSYEQYF	TGCGCCAGCAGCTTCGAGGGGTCCCCCTCCTACGAGCAGTACTTC	TRBJ2-7	many	TRBV5-1	.
CASSLVAGFYEQYF	TGTGCCAGCAGCTTAGTGGCGGGGTTCTACGAGCAGTACTTC	TRBJ2-7	many	TRBV7-9	.
CASSPVGSGGNEQFF	TGTGCCAGCAGCCCCGTGGGCAGCGGGGGCAATGAGCAGTTCTTC	TRBJ2-1	.	TRBV7-9	TRBD2
CASSSGQGRAQETQYF	TGTGCCAGCAGCTCAGGACAGGGGAGGGCCCAAGAGACCCAGTACTTC	TRBJ2-5	few	TRBV7-2	TRBD1
CASSSGTGGGYTF	TGTGCCAGCAGTTCAGGGACTGGCGGGGGCTACACCTTC	TRBJ1-2	many	TRBV12-3/TRBV12-4	.
CASSPALAAEQFF	TGTGCCAGCAGCCCGGCACTAGCGGCTGAGCAGTTCTTC	TRBJ2-1	many	TRBV3-1	TRBD2
CASGLPEGGTEAFF	TGTGCTAGTGGTCTCCCTGAGGGGGGCACTGAAGCTTTCTTT	TRBJ1-1	many	TRBV12-5	.
CASSYAGGASTDTQYF	TGTGCCAGCAGTTACGCAGGTGGGGCCTCCACAGATACGCAGTATTTT	TRBJ2-3	many	TRBV6-2/TRBV6-3	.
CASSLGRSSGELFF	TGTGCCAGCAGCTTAGGTCGGAGCTCGGGGGAGCTGTTTTTT	TRBJ2-2	.	TRBV7-2	.
CASSPRAGDTDTQYF	TGTGCCAGCAGCCCCAGAGCGGGGGACACAGATACGCAGTATTTT	TRBJ2-3	many	TRBV28	TRBD2
CASSANSGRTQYF	TGTGCCAGCAGCGCCAATAGCGGTAGAACGCAGTATTTT	TRBJ2-3	many	TRBV25-1	.
CASSFRAPLNSGANVLTF	TGTGCCAGCAGCTTCAGGGCTCCTCTTAACTCTGGGGCCAACGTCCTGACTTTC	TRBJ2-6	few	TRBV7-2	.
CASSLVPSTSTDTQYF	TGTGCCAGCAGCTTAGTCCCCTCGACTTCCACAGATACGCAGTATTTT	TRBJ2-3	.	TRBV7-2	.
CASRTRQGASTEAFF	TGTGCCAGCAGAACCAGACAGGGGGCGAGCACTGAAGCTTTCTTT	TRBJ1-1	many	TRBV2	TRBD1